This T cell receptor (beta chain) derives from a study of blood T cells in healthy people across ages. Study findings and constraints: Relative to aged donors, long-lived donors carried more naive CD4+ cells and displayed higher diversity.

Next came a second PCR, run for about 6 to 12 cycles, which used a sample-barcoded 5' primer along with a J-beta primer mix. In TCRdb, the 5' RACE reads were re-called with MiXCR into one record per CDR3 protein. Of roughly 800,000 distinct CDR3 sequences in the sample, roughly 25% were seen once. With each sample, at least 5 micrograms of total RNA were extracted. This CDR3 contains 16 residues. Germline CDR1 reads DFQATT; CDR2 reads SNEGSKA (reference sequence). Only a few counts were recorded for this clonotype. Its antigen is as yet unknown. These sequences were also reported in another study, on T cells of mothers and their children. From that report: Every mother supplied over 8 million TCR beta CDR3 reads and every child about 3 million. Compared with unrelated pairs, related mother-child pairs had slightly higher, non-significant overlap.

V and J are TRBV20-1 and TRBJ2-5, with a tentative D call TRBD1 (6 bases). The J call may not be correct, given that the DNA end is closer to TRBJ2-7. The receptor's source is a boy younger than 18 in good health. Sequencing input: blood. The CDR3 DNA is TGCAGTGCTGATGGTGGGGAGCCAGGACAGTCCTACGAGCAGTACTTC. It codes for CSADGGEPGQSYEQYF.